Listed here is a single T cell receptor beta chain. Its specificity is unknown. These data are taken from a study of CXCR3-negative and CXCR3-positive naive CD8 T cells. Study-wide results and caveats: Naive cells, whether CXCR3-negative or CXCR3-positive, had similar TRBV-TRBJ usage, while memory cells differed.

Libraries were UMI-labeled 5' RACE TRB cDNA. Using the 5' RACE reads, TCRdb records one entry per CDR3 protein without DNA. This sample's table has about 56,000 distinct CDR3 sequences. The source material was memory CD8+ T cells from blood. The TCR was taken from a human donor in good health. Some clones in this sample may be carry-over from other donors' samples.

This CDR3 is CSARAPQGDNSPLHF. This chain uses TRBV20-1 with TRBJ1-6; TCRdb outputs TRBD1, but without DNA this stays unchecked. This CDR3 contains 15 residues. CDR1 DFQATT and CDR2 SNEGSKA come from the germline V gene (reference sequence).